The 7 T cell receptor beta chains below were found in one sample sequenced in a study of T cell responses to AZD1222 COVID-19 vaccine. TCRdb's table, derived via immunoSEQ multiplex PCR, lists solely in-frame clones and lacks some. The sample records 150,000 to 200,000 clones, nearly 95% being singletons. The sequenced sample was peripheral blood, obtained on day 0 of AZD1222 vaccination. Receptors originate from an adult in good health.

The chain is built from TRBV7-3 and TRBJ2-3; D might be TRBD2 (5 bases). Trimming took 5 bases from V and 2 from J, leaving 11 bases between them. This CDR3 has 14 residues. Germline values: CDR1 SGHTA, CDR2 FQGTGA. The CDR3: CASSPTRTTDTQYF. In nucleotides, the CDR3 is TGTGCCAGCAGCCCAACTAGGACCACAGATACGCAGTATTTT.

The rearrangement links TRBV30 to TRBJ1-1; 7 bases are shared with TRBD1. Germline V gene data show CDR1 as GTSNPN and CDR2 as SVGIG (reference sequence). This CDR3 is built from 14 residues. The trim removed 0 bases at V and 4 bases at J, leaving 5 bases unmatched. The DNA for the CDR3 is TGTGCCTGGAGTGTAGGGGGCCTGAGCACTGAAGCTTTCTTT. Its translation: CAWSVGGLSTEAFF.

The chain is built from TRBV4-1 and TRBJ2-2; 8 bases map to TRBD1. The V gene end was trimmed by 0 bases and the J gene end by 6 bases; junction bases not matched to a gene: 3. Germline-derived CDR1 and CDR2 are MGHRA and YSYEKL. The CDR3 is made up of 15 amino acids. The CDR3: CASSQDRGQSGELFF. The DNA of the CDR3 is TGCGCCAGCAGCCAAGACAGGGGGCAATCCGGGGAGCTGTTTTTT.

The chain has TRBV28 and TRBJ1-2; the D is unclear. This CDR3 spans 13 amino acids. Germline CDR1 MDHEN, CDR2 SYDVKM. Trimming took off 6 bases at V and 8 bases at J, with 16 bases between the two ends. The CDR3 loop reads CASRPPGSYGYTF. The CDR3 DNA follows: TGTGCCAGCAGACCCCCGGGAAGCTACGGCTACACCTTC.

In DNA, the CDR3 is TGTGCCAGCAGTGATGAGGTCTACACCTTC. It encodes CASSDEVYTF. V usage is TRBV6-1 and J usage is TRBJ1-2, with D uncertain. The CDR3 extends over 10 amino acids. The germline CDR1 and CDR2 sequences are MNHNS and SASEGT. V gave up 3 bases and J gave up 10 bases, with 6 bases separating them.

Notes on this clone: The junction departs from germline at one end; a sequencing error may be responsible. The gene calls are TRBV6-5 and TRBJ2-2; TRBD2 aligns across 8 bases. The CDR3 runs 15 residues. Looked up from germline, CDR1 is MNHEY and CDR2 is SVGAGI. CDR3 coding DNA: TGTGCCAGCAGTACCCCACAACTAGCGGCTGGGGGGCTGTTTTTT. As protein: CASSTPQLAAGGLFF.

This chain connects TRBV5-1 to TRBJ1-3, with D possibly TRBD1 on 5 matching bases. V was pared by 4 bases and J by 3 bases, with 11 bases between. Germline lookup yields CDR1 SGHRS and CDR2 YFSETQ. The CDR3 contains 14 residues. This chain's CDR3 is CASSGGLGGNTIYF. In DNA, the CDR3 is TGCGCCAGCAGCGGGGGACTGGGTGGAAACACCATATATTTT.